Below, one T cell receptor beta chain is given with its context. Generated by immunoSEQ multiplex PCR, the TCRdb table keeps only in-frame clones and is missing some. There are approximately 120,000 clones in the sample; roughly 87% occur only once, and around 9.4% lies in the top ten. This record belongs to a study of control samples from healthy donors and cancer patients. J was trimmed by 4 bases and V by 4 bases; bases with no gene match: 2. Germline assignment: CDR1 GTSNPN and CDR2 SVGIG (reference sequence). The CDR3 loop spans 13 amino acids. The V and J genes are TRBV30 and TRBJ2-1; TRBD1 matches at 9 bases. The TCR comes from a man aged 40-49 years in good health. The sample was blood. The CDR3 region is CAWIDRGYNEQFF. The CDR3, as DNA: TGTGCCTGGATCGACAGGGGGTACAATGAGCAGTTCTTC.